These T cell receptor beta chains were read from a single sample in a study of T-cell reconstitution after alpha-beta-depleted transplantation in children. Each CDR3 protein gets one entry after TCRdb re-called the PCR reads with MiXCR. This table holds 230,000 or so distinct CDR3 sequences, approximately 9.9% found once. Source: PBMCs from the stem cell graft donor, taken from the stem cell graft. The receptors shown here come from a human donor who donated a stem cell graft to a child with SCID. CDR3s include the opening cysteine and the closing phenylalanine or tryptophan. Clone size, where shown, is once, few, many, or a class for clones that have expanded.

V | size | CDR3
TRBV12-3/TRBV12-4 | many | CASTQGRGAGVADTQYF
TRBV5-1 | many | CASSLGQGTSTDTQYF
TRBV2 | many | CASSYSGGAEETQYF
TRBV5-6 | many | CASSLAGQSYEKLFF
TRBV2 | many | CASSGAKRGGYNEQFF
TRBV16 | many | CASSQRVGRNGYTF
TRBV3-1 | many | CASSHTGNEQYF
TRBV6-6 | many | CASRGPGTGELFF
TRBV29-1 | NA | CSVEGTGFLGGYTF
TRBV4-2 | NA | CASSQGGVGYNEQFF
TRBV20-1 | many | CSASQGGGPYNEQFF
TRBV30 | many | CAWSGDTGTSQPQHF
TRBV12-3/TRBV12-4 | NA | CASSTGQGNSGTEAFF
TRBV5-1 | many | CASSSVDRVGGYTF
TRBV7-9 | many | CASSSVLAGGRVHEQFF
TRBV6-5 | NA | CASSYGRGGPTDTQYF
TRBV20-1 | many | CSASWTGWKNEQYF
TRBV7-7 | many | CASSLVRGNNEQFF
TRBV10-3 | many | CAISAGGIAQGTQYF
TRBV5-5 | NA | CASSLAAPMNTEAFF
TRBV19 | NA | CASSTTPGQSRTKNIQYF